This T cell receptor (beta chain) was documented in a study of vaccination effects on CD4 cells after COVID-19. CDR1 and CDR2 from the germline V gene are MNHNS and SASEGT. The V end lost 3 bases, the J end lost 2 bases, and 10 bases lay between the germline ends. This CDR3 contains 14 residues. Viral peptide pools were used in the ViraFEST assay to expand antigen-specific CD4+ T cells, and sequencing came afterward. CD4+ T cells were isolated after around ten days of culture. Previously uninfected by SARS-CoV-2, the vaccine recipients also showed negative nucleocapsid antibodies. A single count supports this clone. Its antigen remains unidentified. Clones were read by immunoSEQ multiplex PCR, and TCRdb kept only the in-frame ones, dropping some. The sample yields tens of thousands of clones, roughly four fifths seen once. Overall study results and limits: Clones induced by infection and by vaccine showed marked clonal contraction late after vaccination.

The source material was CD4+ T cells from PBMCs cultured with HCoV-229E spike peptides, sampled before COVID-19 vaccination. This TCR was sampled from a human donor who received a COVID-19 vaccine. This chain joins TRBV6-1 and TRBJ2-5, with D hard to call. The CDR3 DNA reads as TGTGCCAGCAGTGAGGGCGGTTCGCAAGAGACCCAGTACTTC. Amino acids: CASSEGGSQETQYF.